This entry is about one TCR beta chain. The antigen remains unidentified. The data were obtained in a study of Ad26.COV2.S vaccination and SARS-CoV-2 variants. TCRdb's copy holds only in-frame clones and misses some; the assay was immunoSEQ multiplex PCR. Of roughly 320,000 clones detected, around 86% appear once; the ten largest clones hold around 3.7%. Stated treatment: around 19 received Ad26.COV2.S at low or high dose, single or two shots; about 5 received placebo; per-sample allocation not given. Material that was analyzed had been drawn on day 63 after the first vaccine or placebo injection. Spike of the Wuhan-strain SARS-CoV-2 was expressed by an Ad26 vector, which formed the vaccine. Study results and limitations: Measures of TCR breadth and depth may have fallen short of total T cell responses. CD8+ and CD4+ T cells specific for spike reportedly responded with substantial breadth after vaccination. Measurement of non-spike TCR breadth gave similar results in vaccine and placebo recipients.

This sample comprised peripheral blood, obtained in a trial of Ad26.COV2.S vaccine versus placebo. The sequence derives from a person aged 18-60 years who received the Ad26.COV2.S COVID-19 vaccine or a placebo.

The CDR3 spells CASSQVFRGKGYTF. In DNA form, the CDR3 reads TGTGCCAGCAGCCAAGTTTTCAGGGGGAAAGGCTACACCTTC. The genes are TRBV14 and TRBJ1-2, with TRBD1 matching over 7 bases. The length of the CDR3 is 14 residues. Germline V gene data show CDR1 as SGHDN and CDR2 as FVKESK. The trim removed 1 base at V and 8 bases at J, leaving 7 bases unmatched.